The 14 T cell receptor beta chains in this list originate from one sample, sequenced in a study of regulatory T cells in long-lasting Graves disease. Time point of the sample: persistent/refractory GD, antithyroid drugs over 5 years with positive TRAb. The TCR library used RNA extracted from PBMCs. Investigators prepared the TCR beta libraries by applying iRepertoire HTBI primers and Arm-PCR of CDR3 regions. TCRdb redid the calling of the multiplex PCR reads with MiXCR, one entry per CDR3 protein. The sample lists 300,000 to 350,000 distinct CDR3 sequences; roughly a fifth were seen once. Sequencing was performed on peripheral blood mononuclear cells (PBMCs), taken when the disease was refractory, from a patient treated with antithyroid drugs. Source of these receptors: a female donor with Graves disease.

This clonotype occurred once. The chain employs TRBV19 and TRBJ2-7; no reliable D call. The CDR3 runs to 14 residues. Germline CDR1 LNHDA, CDR2 SQIVND (reference sequence). The V and J ends lost 4 bases and 3 bases respectively, with 13 bases between them. In DNA, the CDR3 is TGTGCCAGTAGTAAACGACATACGTTCTACGAGCAGTACTTC. Amino acid sequence: CASSKRHTFYEQYF.

A few counts support this clonotype. The rearrangement links TRBV2 to TRBJ2-3, with D possibly being TRBD2 (5 bases). Trimming removed 6 bases at V and 0 bases at J, with 28 bases between. The CDR3 runs to 20 residues. Germline values: CDR1 SNHLY, CDR2 FYNNEI. The CDR3 loop is CASRVSIVLLTSSSTDTQYF. CDR3 coding DNA: TGTGCCAGCAGAGTGAGCATAGTATTGCTTACTAGTTCCAGCACAGATACGCAGTATTTT.

In this sample, this clonotype turned up many times. The chain carries TRBV5-5 and TRBJ1-1, with TRBD1 as a possible D gene (5 bases). The CDR3 loop spans 13 amino acids. From germline, CDR1 is SGHKS and CDR2 YYEKEE (reference sequence). Trimming shortened V by 3 bases and J by 7 bases, and 13 bases separated the two germline ends. The CDR3 is CASSSGPRVEAFF. Here the CDR3 DNA reads TGTGCCAGCAGCTCGGGACCCAGAGTTGAAGCTTTCTTT.

Comments on this clonotype: This may be a read error, as it is one base from a much larger clone. This chain links TRBV11-1 with TRBJ2-5; 7 nucleotides align to TRBD2. Trimming removed 5 bases from V and 5 bases from J; junction bases left unmatched: 14. CDR3 length: 16 residues. CDR1 SGHAT and CDR2 FQDESV come from the germline V gene (reference sequence). The CDR3 nucleotides are TGTGCCAGCAGCACCCGGTGGACTAGTCGGGAGGAGACCCAGTACTTC. This sequence encodes CASSTRWTSREETQYF.

There are a few counts of this clonotype. The chain has TRBV6-2 or TRBV6-3 and TRBJ1-1; D ambiguous. CDR1 MNHEY and CDR2 SVGEGT come from the germline V gene. Trimming left V 5 bases short and J 3 bases short, with 10 bases between. The CDR3 contains 13 residues. In nucleotides, the CDR3 is TGTGCCAGCAGTCAGACGTGGGACACTGAAGCTTTCTTT. Translated: CASSQTWDTEAFF.

This clonotype was seen once. A read error may be the cause here, since a much bigger clone is one base away. The V gene is TRBV7-8, the J gene TRBJ1-4; D is ambiguous. Germline V lookup: CDR1 SGHVS, CDR2 FQNEAQ. This CDR3 spans 13 amino acids. V was pared by 5 bases and J by 7 bases, with 11 bases between. The CDR3 nucleotides read TGTGCCAGCAGCCCCCAGGCGGGTGAAAAACTGTTTTTT. Amino acid sequence: CASSPQAGEKLFF.

In this sample, this clonotype turned up many times. The rearrangement joins TRBV28 to TRBJ2-7; 12 bases match TRBD2. The CDR3 is made up of 14 amino acids. The V gene's germline CDR1 is MDHEN and CDR2 SYDVKM. V shed 5 bases and J 3 bases; nucleotides not matched to a gene: 2. The CDR3 DNA is TGTGCCAGCAGTCGGACTAGCGGGAACTACGAGCAGTACTTC. Translated: CASSRTSGNYEQYF.

This clonotype was seen only a few times. V and J are TRBV10-3 and TRBJ2-2; D is possibly TRBD1 (6 bases). Trimming shortened V by 3 bases and J by 1 base, and 6 bases separated the two germline ends. CDR1 ENHRY and CDR2 SYGVKD come from the germline V gene. CDR3 size: 14 residues. The CDR3 DNA is TGTGCCATCAGTGACAGGGGGAACACCGGGGAGCTGTTTTTT. Translation gives CAISDRGNTGELFF.

This clonotype was found many times. The V and J genes are TRBV28 and TRBJ2-2; the match to TRBD2 covers 9 bases. The CDR3 covers 16 residues. J gave up 4 bases and V 11 bases, and 14 bases lay outside the gene matches. The germline V gene encodes CDR1 MDHEN and CDR2 SYDVKM. In nucleotides, the CDR3 is TGTGCCCCCCCTTGGCGGGAGGGCCCAGGCACCGGGGAGCTGTTTTTT. Its protein is CAPPWREGPGTGELFF.

V usage is TRBV28 and J usage is TRBJ2-5; D might be TRBD1 (5 bases). V lost 6 bases, J lost 7 bases, and 12 bases lay in between. The CDR3 loop spans 12 amino acids. Germline V gene sequence: CDR1 MDHEN, CDR2 SYDVKM. The CDR3 sequence: CASSAGWGTQYF. The CDR3 DNA sequence: TGTGCCAGCAGCGCAGGGTGGGGGACCCAGTACTTC.

This clonotype has just a few counts. The chain recombines TRBV7-9 with TRBJ1-3, with D unresolved. The V and J ends lost 3 bases and 0 bases respectively, with 9 bases between them. The germline gives CDR1 SEHNR, CDR2 FQNEAQ (reference sequence). This CDR3 contains 15 residues. In nucleotides, the CDR3 is TGTGCCAGCAGCTTTCTGGGGAGCTCTGGAAACACCATATATTTT. Translating gives CASSFLGSSGNTIYF.

This rearrangement joins TRBV12-5 to TRBJ2-2; D is ambiguous. CDR3 length: 14 amino acids. Germline CDR1 reads LGHNT; CDR2 reads FRNRAP. The V gene lost 4 bases and the J gene lost 6 bases, with 12 bases spanning the gap. The CDR3 coding sequence is TGTGCTAGTGGTTCTACGCCTGGTCCCGGGGAGCTGTTTTTT. Translating gives CASGSTPGPGELFF.

This clonotype was detected many times. The chain has TRBV28 and TRBJ2-7; 12 nucleotides line up with TRBD2. With 6 bases clipped from V and 5 bases from J, the junction kept 11 bases outside the gene matches. The CDR3 loop spans 16 amino acids. The germline V gene encodes CDR1 MDHEN and CDR2 SYDVKM. The CDR3 region is CASSNFLAGGPHEQYF. The CDR3, as DNA: TGTGCCAGCAGCAACTTTCTAGCGGGAGGGCCCCACGAGCAGTACTTC.

The chain has TRBV7-2 and TRBJ2-3; D is uncertain. V was pared by 1 base and J by 6 bases, with 14 bases between. The germline V gene encodes CDR1 SGHTA and CDR2 FQGNSA. The CDR3 has 15 amino acids. CDR3 in DNA: TGTGCCAGCAGCTTAGTGGGTTGGGATCCCGATACGCAGTATTTT. Translated: CASSLVGWDPDTQYF.